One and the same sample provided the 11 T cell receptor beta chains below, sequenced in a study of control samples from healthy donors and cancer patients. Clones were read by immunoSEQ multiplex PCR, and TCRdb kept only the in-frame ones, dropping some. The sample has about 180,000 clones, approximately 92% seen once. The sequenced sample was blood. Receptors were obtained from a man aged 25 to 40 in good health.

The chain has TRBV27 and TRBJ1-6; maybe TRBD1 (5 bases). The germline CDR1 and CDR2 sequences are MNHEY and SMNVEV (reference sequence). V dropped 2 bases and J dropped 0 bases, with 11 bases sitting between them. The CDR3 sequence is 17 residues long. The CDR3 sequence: CASSLRGSSSYNSPLHF. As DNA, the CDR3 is TGTGCCAGCAGTTTACGGGGCTCAAGCTCCTATAATTCACCCCTCCACTTT.

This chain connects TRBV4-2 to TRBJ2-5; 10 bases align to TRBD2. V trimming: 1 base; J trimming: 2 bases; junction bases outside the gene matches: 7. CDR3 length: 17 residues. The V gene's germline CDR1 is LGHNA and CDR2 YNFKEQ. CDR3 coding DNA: TGTGCCAGCAGCCAAGGCGGACTAGCGGCGAGACAAGAGACCCAGTACTTC. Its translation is CASSQGGLAARQETQYF.

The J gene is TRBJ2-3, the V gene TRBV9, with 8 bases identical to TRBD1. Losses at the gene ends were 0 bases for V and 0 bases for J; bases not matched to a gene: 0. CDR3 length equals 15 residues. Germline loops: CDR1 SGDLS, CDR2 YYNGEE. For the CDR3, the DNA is TGTGCCAGCAGCGTAGGACAGGGGAGCACAGATACGCAGTATTTT. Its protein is CASSVGQGSTDTQYF.

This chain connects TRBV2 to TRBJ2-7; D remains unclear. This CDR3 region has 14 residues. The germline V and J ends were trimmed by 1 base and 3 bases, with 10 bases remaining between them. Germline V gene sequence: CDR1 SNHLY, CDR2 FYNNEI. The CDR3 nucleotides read TGTGCCAGCAGTGAAGAAGGGTTCGGCTACGAGCAGTACTTC. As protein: CASSEEGFGYEQYF. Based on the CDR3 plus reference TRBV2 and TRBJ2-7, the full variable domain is EPEVTQTPSHQVTQMGQEVILRCVPISNHLYFYWYRQILGQKVEFLVSFYNNEISEKSEIFDDQFSVERPDGSNFTLKIRSTKLEDSAMYFCASSEEGFGYEQYFGPGTRLTVT.

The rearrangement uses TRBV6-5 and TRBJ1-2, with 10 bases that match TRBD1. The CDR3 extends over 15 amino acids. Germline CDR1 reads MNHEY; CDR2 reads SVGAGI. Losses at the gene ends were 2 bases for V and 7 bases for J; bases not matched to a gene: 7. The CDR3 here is CASSYGDRGQGGYTF. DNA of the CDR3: TGTGCCAGCAGTTACGGAGACAGGGGGCAGGGTGGCTACACCTTC.

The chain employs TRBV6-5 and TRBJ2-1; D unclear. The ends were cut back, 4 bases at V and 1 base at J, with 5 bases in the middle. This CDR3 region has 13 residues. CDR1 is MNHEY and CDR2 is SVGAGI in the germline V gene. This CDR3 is CASSSRSYNEQFF. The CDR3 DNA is TGTGCCAGCAGTTCCCGGTCCTACAATGAGCAGTTCTTC.

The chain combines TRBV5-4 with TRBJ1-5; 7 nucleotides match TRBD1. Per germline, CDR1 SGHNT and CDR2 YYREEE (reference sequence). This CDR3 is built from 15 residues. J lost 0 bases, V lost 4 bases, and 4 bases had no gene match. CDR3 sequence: CASSEGQDSNQPQHF. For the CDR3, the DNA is TGTGCCAGCAGCGAAGGACAGGATAGCAATCAGCCCCAGCATTTT. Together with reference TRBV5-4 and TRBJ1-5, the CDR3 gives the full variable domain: ETGVTQSPTHLIKTRGQQVTLRCSSQSGHNTVSWYQQALGQGPQFIFQYYREEENGRGNFPPRFSGLQFPNYSSELNVNALELDDSALYLCASSEGQDSNQPQHFGDGTRLSIL.

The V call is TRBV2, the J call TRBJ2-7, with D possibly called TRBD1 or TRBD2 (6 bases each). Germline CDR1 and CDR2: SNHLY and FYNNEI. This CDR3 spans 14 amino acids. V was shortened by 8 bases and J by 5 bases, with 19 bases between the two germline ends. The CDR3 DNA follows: TGTGCCAGCGGAACCAATACGGGGGCGGACGAGCAGTACTTC. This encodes CASGTNTGADEQYF.

CDR3 sequence (DNA): TGCGCCAGCAGCCAAGGGGACAGCCCTTTTCAGCCCCAGCATTTT. The encoded protein is CASSQGDSPFQPQHF. J is TRBJ1-5 and V is TRBV4-1; TRBD1 agrees at 7 bases. This CDR3 is 15 amino acids long. V lost 1 base, J lost 6 bases, and 6 bases stayed unmatched. Per the germline V gene, CDR1 is MGHRA and CDR2 is YSYEKL.

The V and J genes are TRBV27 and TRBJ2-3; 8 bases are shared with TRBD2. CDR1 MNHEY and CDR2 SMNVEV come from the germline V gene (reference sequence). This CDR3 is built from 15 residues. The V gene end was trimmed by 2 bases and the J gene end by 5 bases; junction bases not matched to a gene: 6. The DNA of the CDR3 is TGTGCCAGCAGTTTAAGCGGGAGTCTGGGAGATACGCAGTATTTT. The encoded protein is CASSLSGSLGDTQYF.

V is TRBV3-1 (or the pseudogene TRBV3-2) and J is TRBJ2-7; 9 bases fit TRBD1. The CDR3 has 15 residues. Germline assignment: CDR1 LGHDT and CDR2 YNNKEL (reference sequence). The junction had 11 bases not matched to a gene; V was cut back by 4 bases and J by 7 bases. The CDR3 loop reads CASSRWTGAEREQYF. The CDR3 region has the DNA TGTGCCAGCAGCCGCTGGACAGGGGCAGAGAGGGAGCAGTACTTC.